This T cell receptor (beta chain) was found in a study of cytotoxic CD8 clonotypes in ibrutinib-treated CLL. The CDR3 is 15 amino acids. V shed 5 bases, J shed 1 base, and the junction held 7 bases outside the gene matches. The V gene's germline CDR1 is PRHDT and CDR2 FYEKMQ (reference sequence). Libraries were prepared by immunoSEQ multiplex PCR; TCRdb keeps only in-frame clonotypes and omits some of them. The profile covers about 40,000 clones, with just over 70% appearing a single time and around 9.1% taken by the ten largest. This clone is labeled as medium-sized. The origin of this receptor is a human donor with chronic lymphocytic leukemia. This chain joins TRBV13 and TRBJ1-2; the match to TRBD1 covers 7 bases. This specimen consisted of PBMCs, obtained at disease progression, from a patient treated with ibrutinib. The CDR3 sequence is CASSHRGLFNYGYTF. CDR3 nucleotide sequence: TGTGCCAGCAGCCACAGGGGACTATTTAACTATGGCTACACCTTC.